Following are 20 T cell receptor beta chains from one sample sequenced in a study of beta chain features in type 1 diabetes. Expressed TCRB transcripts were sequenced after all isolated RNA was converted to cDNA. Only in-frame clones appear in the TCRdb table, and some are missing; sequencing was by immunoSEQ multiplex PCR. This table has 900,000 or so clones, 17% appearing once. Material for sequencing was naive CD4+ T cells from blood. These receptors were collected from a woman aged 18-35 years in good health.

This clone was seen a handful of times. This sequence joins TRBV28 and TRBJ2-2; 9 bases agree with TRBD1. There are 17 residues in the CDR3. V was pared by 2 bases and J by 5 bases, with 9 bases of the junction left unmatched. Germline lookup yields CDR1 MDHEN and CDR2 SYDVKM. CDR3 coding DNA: TGTGCCAGCAGTTTACCCCCGGGACAGGGATTAACCGGGGAGCTGTTTTTT. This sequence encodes CASSLPPGQGLTGELFF.

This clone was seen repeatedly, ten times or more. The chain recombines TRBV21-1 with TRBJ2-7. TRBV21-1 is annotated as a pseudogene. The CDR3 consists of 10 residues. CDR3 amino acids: CASRSYEQYF. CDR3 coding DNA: TGTGCCAGCAGAAGCTACGAGCAGTACTTC.

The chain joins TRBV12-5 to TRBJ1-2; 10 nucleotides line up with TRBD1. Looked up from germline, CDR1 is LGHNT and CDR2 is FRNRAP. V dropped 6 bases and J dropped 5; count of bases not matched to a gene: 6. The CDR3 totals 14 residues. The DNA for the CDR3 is TGTGCTAGTGGCACAGGACAGGGGGTTTATGGCTACACCTTC. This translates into CASGTGQGVYGYTF.

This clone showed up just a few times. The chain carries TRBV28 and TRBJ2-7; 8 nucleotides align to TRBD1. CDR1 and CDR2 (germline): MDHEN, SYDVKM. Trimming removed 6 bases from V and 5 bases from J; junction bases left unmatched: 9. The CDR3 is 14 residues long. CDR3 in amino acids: CASSSGQGTNEQYF. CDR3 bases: TGTGCCAGCAGCTCAGGACAGGGAACCAACGAGCAGTACTTC.

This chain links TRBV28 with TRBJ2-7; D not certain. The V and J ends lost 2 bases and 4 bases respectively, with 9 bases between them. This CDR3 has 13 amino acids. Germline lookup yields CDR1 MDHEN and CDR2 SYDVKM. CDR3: CASSLGQEYEQYF. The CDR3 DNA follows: TGTGCCAGCAGTTTAGGGCAAGAATACGAGCAGTACTTC.

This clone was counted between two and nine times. The CDR3 coding sequence is TGCGCCAGCAGCCTTAGGGCCGGAGAGACCCAGTACTTC. It specifies CASSLRAGETQYF. The rearrangement links TRBV4-3 to TRBJ2-5; the D is unclear. The length of the CDR3 is 13 residues. Germline values: CDR1 LGHNA, CDR2 YSLEER. V was trimmed by 4 bases and J by 4 bases, leaving 10 bases between them.

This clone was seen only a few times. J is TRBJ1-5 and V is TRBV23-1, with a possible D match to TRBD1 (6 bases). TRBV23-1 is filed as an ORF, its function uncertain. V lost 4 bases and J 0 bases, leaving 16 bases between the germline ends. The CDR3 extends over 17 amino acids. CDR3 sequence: CASSLPGQNNSNQPQHF. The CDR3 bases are TGCGCCAGCAGTCTTCCTGGACAGAATAATAGCAATCAGCCCCAGCATTTT.

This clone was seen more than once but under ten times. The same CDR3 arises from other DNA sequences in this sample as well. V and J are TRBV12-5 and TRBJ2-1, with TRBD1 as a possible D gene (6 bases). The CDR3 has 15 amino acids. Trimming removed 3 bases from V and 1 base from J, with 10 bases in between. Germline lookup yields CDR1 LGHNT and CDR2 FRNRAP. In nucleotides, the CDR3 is TGTGCTAGTGGTTTAGGTCAGGGGTCCTACAATGAGCAGTTCTTC. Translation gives CASGLGQGSYNEQFF.

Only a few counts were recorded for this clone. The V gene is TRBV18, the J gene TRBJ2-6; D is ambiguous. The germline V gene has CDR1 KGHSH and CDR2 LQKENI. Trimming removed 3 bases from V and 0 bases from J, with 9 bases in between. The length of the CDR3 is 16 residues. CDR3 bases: TGTGCCAGCTCACCCATGACAAGCTCTGGGGCCAACGTCCTGACTTTC. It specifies CASSPMTSSGANVLTF.

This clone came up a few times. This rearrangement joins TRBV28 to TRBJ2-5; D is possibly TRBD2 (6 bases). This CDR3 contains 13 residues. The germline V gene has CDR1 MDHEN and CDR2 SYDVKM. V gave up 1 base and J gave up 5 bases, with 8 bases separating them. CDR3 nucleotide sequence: TGTGCCAGCAGTTTATTCGGGGGTGAGACCCAGTACTTC. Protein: CASSLFGGETQYF.

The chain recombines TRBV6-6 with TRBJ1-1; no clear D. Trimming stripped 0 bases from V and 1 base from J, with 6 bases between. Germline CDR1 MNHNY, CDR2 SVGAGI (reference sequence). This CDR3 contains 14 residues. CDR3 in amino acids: CASSYSFGNTEAFF. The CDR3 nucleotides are TGTGCCAGCAGTTACTCGTTCGGGAACACTGAAGCTTTCTTT.

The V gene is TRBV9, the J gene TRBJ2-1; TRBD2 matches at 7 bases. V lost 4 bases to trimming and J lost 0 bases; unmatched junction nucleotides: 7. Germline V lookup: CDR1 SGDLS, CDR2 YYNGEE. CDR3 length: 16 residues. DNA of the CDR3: TGTGCCAGCAGCTCCGGGGCGGGAGCCTCCTACAATGAGCAGTTCTTC. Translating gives CASSSGAGASYNEQFF.

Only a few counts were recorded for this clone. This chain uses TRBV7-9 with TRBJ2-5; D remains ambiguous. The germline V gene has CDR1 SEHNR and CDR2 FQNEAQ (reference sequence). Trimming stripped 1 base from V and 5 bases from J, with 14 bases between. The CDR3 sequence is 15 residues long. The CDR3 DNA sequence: TGTGCCAGCAGCTTAGGAGTCAGTCTAAGGGAGACCCAGTACTTC. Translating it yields CASSLGVSLRETQYF.

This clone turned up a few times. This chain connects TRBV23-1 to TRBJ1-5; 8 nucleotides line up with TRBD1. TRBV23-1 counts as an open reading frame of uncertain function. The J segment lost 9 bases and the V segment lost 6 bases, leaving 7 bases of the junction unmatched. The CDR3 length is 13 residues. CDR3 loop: CASRTGEIWPQHF. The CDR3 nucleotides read TGCGCCAGCAGGACAGGGGAAATTTGGCCCCAGCATTTT.

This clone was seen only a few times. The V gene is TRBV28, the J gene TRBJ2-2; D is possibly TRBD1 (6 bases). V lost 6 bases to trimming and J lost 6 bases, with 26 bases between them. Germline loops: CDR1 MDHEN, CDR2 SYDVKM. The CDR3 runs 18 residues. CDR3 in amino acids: CASRSPKGGQLNAGELFF. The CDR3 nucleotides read TGTGCCAGCAGATCCCCCAAAGGGGGACAACTAAACGCCGGGGAGCTGTTTTTT.

The CDR3 coding sequence is TGTGCCATCAGTGCACGTTACGAGCAGTTCTTC. It is translated as CAISARYEQFF. V gene TRBV10-3 combines with J gene TRBJ2-1; D not resolved. Germline CDR1 is ENHRY and CDR2 is SYGVKD. The CDR3 is 11 residues long. V lost 4 bases and J 10 bases, leaving 8 bases between the germline ends.

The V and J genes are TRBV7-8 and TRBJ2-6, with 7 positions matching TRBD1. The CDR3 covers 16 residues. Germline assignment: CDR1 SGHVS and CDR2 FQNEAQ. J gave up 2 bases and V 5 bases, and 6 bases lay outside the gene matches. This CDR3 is CASSHLDRAGANVLTF. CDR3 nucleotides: TGTGCCAGCAGCCATCTCGACAGGGCTGGGGCCAACGTCCTGACTTTC.

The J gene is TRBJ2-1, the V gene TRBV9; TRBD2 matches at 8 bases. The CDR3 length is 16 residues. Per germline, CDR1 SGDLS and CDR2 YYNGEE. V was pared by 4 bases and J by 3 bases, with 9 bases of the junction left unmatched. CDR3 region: CASSSITSGLYNEQFF. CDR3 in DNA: TGTGCCAGCAGCTCAATTACTAGCGGACTCTACAATGAGCAGTTCTTC.

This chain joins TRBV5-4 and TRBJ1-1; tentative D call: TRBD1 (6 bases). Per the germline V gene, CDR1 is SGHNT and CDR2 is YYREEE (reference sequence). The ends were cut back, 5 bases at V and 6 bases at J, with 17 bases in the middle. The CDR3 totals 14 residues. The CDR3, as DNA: TGTGCCAGCAGTCCGGACAGATCACGCCCTGAAGCTTTCTTT. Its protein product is CASSPDRSRPEAFF.

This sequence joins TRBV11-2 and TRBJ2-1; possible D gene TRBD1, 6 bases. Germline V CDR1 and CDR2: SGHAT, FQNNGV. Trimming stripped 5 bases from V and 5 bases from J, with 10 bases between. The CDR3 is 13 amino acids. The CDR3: CASSIRDNNEQFF. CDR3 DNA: TGTGCCAGCAGCATCCGGGACAACAATGAGCAGTTCTTC.